A single sample gave rise to the 25 T cell receptor beta chains below, sequenced in a study of beta chain features in type 1 diabetes (dated by TCRdb to the late 2010s). On the study overall, not on this receptor specifically: A moderate but significant shortening of TCRB CDR3 length was observed in type 1 diabetes patients in all four CD4+ subsets.

Libraries came from the immunoSEQ multiplex PCR assay. The High Capacity cDNA Reverse Transcription Kit was used to reverse transcribe all of the isolated RNA, meaning that expressed TCRB transcripts were what got sequenced. Here the immuneACCESS table is served through TCRdb, limited to in-frame sequences with V and J called. Missing clones are a known gap in these copies; in checked studies unresolved V genes cover under half, and the rest lacks a known reason. For this sample the table gives approximately 50,000 clones, of which 42% were detected only once. The biggest ten clones account for around 1.5% of the sample. Antigen specificity for these receptors is unknown. The sequenced material came from Tregs from blood. The cell subset or site label on this specimen signifies: regulatory CD4+ T cells. Receptors originate from a man aged 30 to 45 with type 1 diabetes.

V usage is TRBV13 and J usage is TRBJ2-7; 9 nucleotides align to TRBD1. CDR3 length: 15 residues. V shed 5 bases and J 2 bases; nucleotides not matched to a gene: 7. The germline V gene has CDR1 PRHDT and CDR2 FYEKMQ (reference sequence). CDR3: CASSRKGTGPYEQYF. DNA for the CDR3: TGTGCCAGCAGCCGAAAAGGGACAGGGCCCTACGAGCAGTACTTC.

The chain employs TRBV2 and TRBJ2-1; 8 bases align to TRBD1. J gave up 6 bases and V 6 bases, and 10 bases lay outside the gene matches. CDR1 and CDR2 (germline): SNHLY, FYNNEI. This CDR3 contains 15 residues. The CDR3 DNA sequence: TGTGCCAGCAGAACCGGGACAGGAGCAAGCAATGAGCAGTTCTTC. Translated: CASRTGTGASNEQFF.

This rearrangement joins TRBV6-6 to TRBJ2-1; 8 positions agree with TRBD2. Unmatched junction bases numbered 7, after V lost 5 bases and J lost 1 base. Germline V gene sequence: CDR1 MNHNY, CDR2 SVGAGI (reference sequence). The CDR3 totals 16 residues. CDR3 sequence: CASSRPLAGSYNEQFF. The CDR3 nucleotides read TGTGCCAGCAGTCGCCCTTTAGCGGGATCCTACAATGAGCAGTTCTTC.

This clone was found a few times. This sequence joins TRBV5-1 and TRBJ2-2; 13 positions agree with TRBD2. The V gene's germline CDR1 is SGHRS and CDR2 YFSETQ. This CDR3 spans 17 amino acids. Trimming removed 3 bases from V and 2 bases from J; junction bases left unmatched: 4. CDR3 DNA: TGCGCCAGCAGCTCCGGGACTAGCGGGAAAAACACCGGGGAGCTGTTTTTT. Translation gives CASSSGTSGKNTGELFF.

The chain combines TRBV2 with TRBJ1-1; 9 bases align to TRBD1. V trimming: 2 bases; J trimming: 5 bases; junction bases outside the gene matches: 6. The CDR3 has 15 residues. Germline V gene data show CDR1 as SNHLY and CDR2 as FYNNEI. This CDR3 is CASSEQGQGGTEAFF. CDR3 DNA: TGTGCCAGCAGTGAACAGGGACAGGGAGGGACTGAAGCTTTCTTT.

This clone was seen ten or more times. This chain links TRBV28 with TRBJ1-2; 10 positions match TRBD1. Germline V gene data show CDR1 as MDHEN and CDR2 as SYDVKM. The CDR3 sequence is 13 residues long. The ends lost 7 bases at V and 6 bases at J; junction bases unmatched: 5. The CDR3 coding sequence is TGTGCCAGCACCGACGGACAGGGGGATGGCTACACCTTC. Translation gives CASTDGQGDGYTF.

The chain links TRBV7-9 to TRBJ2-7; 8 bases are shared with TRBD1. Germline CDR1 is SEHNR and CDR2 is FQNEAQ (reference sequence). Germline trimming cut 8 bases from V and 1 base from J; bases unmatched to any gene: 10. This CDR3 has 15 amino acids. CDR3 nucleotide sequence: TGTGCCAGCGGAAACCGACAGGGGATTTCCTACGAGCAGTACTTC. This gives the protein CASGNRQGISYEQYF.

With respect to this clone: The sample carries other DNA sequences with the same CDR3. This chain uses TRBV11-2 with TRBJ1-2; 12 bases line up with TRBD1. With 5 bases clipped from V and 4 bases from J, the junction kept 5 bases outside the gene matches. This CDR3 comprises 15 residues. Per germline, CDR1 SGHAT and CDR2 FQNNGV. The CDR3 DNA is TGTGCCAGCAGCCCGGGACAGGGGGCACGCTATGGCTACACCTTC. It encodes CASSPGQGARYGYTF.

The chain uses TRBV25-1 and TRBJ2-3; 7 bases match TRBD1. V shed 6 bases and J 1 base; nucleotides not matched to a gene: 10. Germline loops: CDR1 MGHDK, CDR2 SYGVNS. CDR3 length: 16 residues. CDR3 amino acids: CASRPTRGWGTDTQYF. The DNA for the CDR3 is TGTGCCAGCAGGCCTACCAGGGGGTGGGGCACAGATACGCAGTATTTT. Drawing the rest from reference TRBV25-1 and TRBJ2-3, the complete variable domain is EADIYQTPRYLVIGTGKKITLECSQTMGHDKMYWYQQDPGMELHLIHYSYGVNSTEKGDLSSESTVSRIRTEHFPLTLESARPSHTSQYLCASRPTRGWGTDTQYFGPGTRLTVL.

This clone has a handful of counts. The V gene is TRBV7-9, the J gene TRBJ2-3, with 7 bases identical to TRBD1. This CDR3 has 15 residues. Losses at the gene ends were 2 bases for V and 0 bases for J; bases not matched to a gene: 2. Germline CDR1 reads SEHNR; CDR2 reads FQNEAQ (reference sequence). CDR3 sequence: CASSLNRGSTDTQYF. The CDR3 DNA reads TGTGCCAGCAGCTTAAACAGGGGAAGCACAGATACGCAGTATTTT.

This clone has only a few counts. The J gene is TRBJ2-6, the V gene TRBV18; perhaps TRBD2 as D (5 bases). The CDR3 extends over 18 amino acids. Germline CDR1 and CDR2: KGHSH and LQKENI. V lost 5 bases to trimming and J lost 1 base, with 18 bases between them. CDR3 loop: CASSILTGIGSGANVLTF. CDR3 in DNA: TGTGCCAGCTCAATACTGACGGGGATAGGGTCTGGGGCCAACGTCCTGACTTTC. Together with reference TRBV18 and TRBJ2-6, the CDR3 gives the full variable domain: NAGVMQNPRHLVRRRGQEARLRCSPMKGHSHVYWYRQLPEEGLKFMVYLQKENIIDESGMPKERFSAEFPKEGPSILRIQQVVRGDSAAYFCASSILTGIGSGANVLTFGAGSRLTVL.

This clone was seen a few times. The rearrangement joins TRBV10-3 to TRBJ2-1, with 11 bases matching TRBD2. CDR3 size: 14 residues. Germline V gives CDR1 ENHRY, CDR2 SYGVKD. V gave up 9 bases and J gave up 4 bases; unmatched junction bases: 5. The CDR3: CAIGTSGPYNEQFF. CDR3 nucleotides: TGTGCCATTGGGACTAGCGGACCATACAATGAGCAGTTCTTC.

To note about this clone: This same CDR3 is encoded by further DNA sequences in the sample. This rearrangement joins TRBV18 to TRBJ2-7; D is possibly TRBD2 (5 bases). V was trimmed by 2 bases and J by 8 bases, leaving 10 bases between them. This CDR3 region has 12 residues. Germline CDR1 and CDR2: KGHSH and LQKENI. The CDR3 coding sequence is TGTGCCAGCTCACCAGAAGGAGGCCAGCAGTACTTC. Translating gives CASSPEGGQQYF.

This clone was counted only a few times. J is TRBJ1-4 and V is TRBV18; 8 bases are shared with TRBD1. The ends lost 3 bases at V and 7 bases at J; junction bases unmatched: 7. Germline V CDR1 and CDR2: KGHSH, LQKENI. The CDR3 is made up of 15 amino acids. The CDR3 coding sequence is TGTGCCAGCTCACCGGCCGGGACAGGAGGTGAAAAACTGTTTTTT. This translates into CASSPAGTGGEKLFF.

This clone was seen once. The rearrangement uses TRBV6-1 and TRBJ2-7; the match to TRBD2 covers 7 bases. CDR3 length: 12 amino acids. Germline CDR1 and CDR2: MNHNS and SASEGT. J was trimmed by 3 bases and V by 5 bases; bases with no gene match: 1. CDR3 nucleotide sequence: TGTGCCAGCAGTCGGGACTACTACGAGCAGTACTTC. It codes for CASSRDYYEQYF.

This chain links TRBV6-1 with TRBJ1-5; TRBD1 matches at 7 bases. The germline V gene has CDR1 MNHNS and CDR2 SASEGT. The CDR3 spans 15 residues. V shed 4 bases and J 4 bases; nucleotides not matched to a gene: 7. The CDR3 is CASSGATTGNQPQHF. CDR3 in DNA: TGTGCCAGCAGTGGAGCCACGACAGGGAATCAGCCCCAGCATTTT.

The table lists this clone with a few counts. This chain connects TRBV7-9 to TRBJ2-3; 8 bases map to TRBD1. The CDR3 sequence is 18 residues long. Germline loops: CDR1 SEHNR, CDR2 FQNEAQ (reference sequence). V shed 0 bases and J 6 bases; nucleotides not matched to a gene: 14. The CDR3 sequence: CASSLAFGQGARLDTQYF. CDR3 coding DNA: TGTGCCAGCAGCTTAGCGTTTGGACAGGGTGCAAGGTTGGATACGCAGTATTTT.

In this sample, this clone is medium-sized (0.01 to 0.1%). This chain uses TRBV6-5 with TRBJ2-1; 14 nucleotides line up with TRBD2. The ends lost 4 bases at V and 5 bases at J; junction bases unmatched: 4. This CDR3 region has 16 residues. Per the germline V gene, CDR1 is MNHEY and CDR2 is SVGAGI. CDR3 DNA sequence: TGTGCCAGCAGTTTCTCGGGACTAGCGGGAGACAATGAGCAGTTCTTC. This encodes CASSFSGLAGDNEQFF.

This clone was detected only a few times. The chain carries TRBV27 and TRBJ1-1, with D tentatively TRBD1 (6 bases). V was trimmed by 8 bases and J by 1 base, leaving 17 bases between them. The CDR3 covers 15 residues. CDR1 and CDR2 (germline): MNHEY, SMNVEV (reference sequence). In DNA, the CDR3 is TGTGCCAGCGGAAGACCTCGGGGACAGAACACTGAAGCTTTCTTT. Protein sequence: CASGRPRGQNTEAFF.

This chain uses TRBV11-3 with TRBJ1-1; D is unresolved. Germline V CDR1 and CDR2: SGHNT, YENEEA. The CDR3 loop spans 15 amino acids. The V gene lost 4 bases and the J gene lost 4 bases, with 16 bases spanning the gap. In DNA, the CDR3 is TGTGCCAGCAGCTGCTCCGGGTGGAGATGCACTGAAGCTTTCTTT. Amino acid sequence: CASSCSGWRCTEAFF.

Points on this clone: A read error may account for a junction end that differs from germline. Other nucleotide sequences in the sample specify the same CDR3. The chain joins TRBV19 to TRBJ1-1; no definite D call. Germline CDR1 is LNHDA and CDR2 is SQIVND (reference sequence). The CDR3 is 14 amino acids. The CDR3 bases are TGTGCCAGTATCCACCCTTCTAGGAAAGGAGAAGCCTTCTTT. It encodes CASIHPSRKGEAFF.

This clone came up once. V gene TRBV7-3 combines with J gene TRBJ2-7, with TRBD1 identical over 8 bases. The CDR3 has 17 amino acids. From germline, CDR1 is SGHTA and CDR2 FQGTGA. J was trimmed by 3 bases and V by 2 bases; bases with no gene match: 12. CDR3 coding DNA: TGTGCCAGCAGCTTATTAAGCCTGCGACAGGGGCACTACGAGCAGTACTTC. Protein sequence: CASSLLSLRQGHYEQYF.

This chain links TRBV7-2 with TRBJ2-1, with 9 bases identical to TRBD1. V was clipped by 5 bases and J by 6 bases; unmatched bases: 14. Germline-derived CDR1 and CDR2 are SGHTA and FQGNSA. There are 17 residues in the CDR3. In nucleotides, the CDR3 is TGTGCCAGCAGCCGGGACAGGGCAGCCTGGGGGTTCAATGAGCAGTTCTTC. Translating gives CASSRDRAAWGFNEQFF.

The chain uses TRBV7-6 and TRBJ1-1; a possible D gene is TRBD1 (5 bases). With 5 bases removed from V and 6 bases from J, the gap between germline ends came to 16 bases. The CDR3 is made up of 14 amino acids. Germline loops: CDR1 SGHVS, CDR2 FNYEAQ. Here the CDR3 DNA reads TGTGCCAGCAGCGCCACCGGAGGGGAAGCTGAAGCTTTCTTT. As protein: CASSATGGEAEAFF.

The V call is TRBV2, the J call TRBJ2-7; D is unclear. The CDR3 is 13 residues long. V lost 4 bases, J lost 0 bases, and 7 bases lay in between. The germline gives CDR1 SNHLY, CDR2 FYNNEI. CDR3 in DNA: TGTGCCAGCAGTGGGCAGGCCTCCTACGAGCAGTACTTC. This gives the protein CASSGQASYEQYF.